A selection of T cell receptor beta chains follows, all from one sample in a study of blood T cell repertoires in COVID-19. Clones were read by immunoSEQ multiplex PCR, and TCRdb kept only the in-frame ones, dropping some. The sample yields approximately 35,000 clones, 70% to 85% seen once. The source material was peripheral blood. The origin of the receptors is a human donor in a cohort sampled during active COVID-19. Each CDR3 is given with its conserved first and last residue. The D gene is left open where the match is weak. Clone size appears in some rows only: once, few, many, or a class for an expanded clone.

j_call | clone_size | d_call | v_call | cdr3_aa | cdr3_nt
TRBJ2-3 | - | - | TRBV7-2 | CASSLFGQNTDTQYF | TGTGCCAGCAGCTTATTTGGACAGAACACAGATACGCAGTATTTT
TRBJ2-7 | - | TRBD1 | TRBV5-1 | CASSLGGQGAYEQYF | TGCGCCAGCAGCTTGGGAGGACAGGGCGCCTACGAGCAGTACTTC
TRBJ2-7 | - | TRBD2 | TRBV7-2 | CASSFLASGGVSSYEQYF | TGTGCCAGCAGCTTTTTGGCTAGCGGGGGGGTCTCCTCCTACGAGCAGTACTTC
TRBJ1-2 | - | TRBD1 | TRBV20-1 | CSASPGTGRTF | TGCAGTGCTAGCCCGGGGACAGGGCGCACCTTC
TRBJ1-2 | - | TRBD1 | TRBV30 | CAWSARRQGIDYGYTF | TGTGCCTGGAGTGCCCGCCGACAGGGGATAGACTATGGCTACACCTTC
TRBJ2-7 | - | TRBD2 | TRBV27 | CASTSAGGLHEQYF | TGTGCCAGCACTTCAGCGGGGGGGCTCCACGAGCAGTACTTC
TRBJ1-5 | - | - | TRBV7-9 | CASSFSNQPQHF | TGTGCCAGCAGCTTCTCCAATCAGCCCCAGCATTTT
TRBJ2-4 | - | - | TRBV7-9 | CASSPTVLAKNIQYF | TGTGCCAGCAGCCCCACAGTGTTAGCCAAAAACATTCAGTACTTC
TRBJ2-5 | - | - | TRBV4-1 | CASSQESSQYF | TGCGCCAGCAGCCAAGAATCCTCCCAGTACTTC
TRBJ1-2 | - | TRBD1 | TRBV5-1 | CASSLGQGEDGYTF | TGCGCCAGCAGCTTGGGACAGGGGGAGGATGGCTACACCTTC
TRBJ2-7 | - | TRBD1 | TRBV3-1/TRBV3-2 | CASSQGTGGSNPYEQYF | TGTGCCAGCAGCCAAGGGACAGGGGGCAGCAATCCCTACGAGCAGTACTTC
TRBJ2-2 | - | - | TRBV5-1 | CASSYPGLNTGELFF | TGCGCCAGCAGCTACCCGGGACTGAACACCGGGGAGCTGTTTTTT
TRBJ2-7 | - | TRBD2 | TRBV7-9 | CASSLVGGAGYEQYF | TGTGCCAGCAGCTTAGTCGGGGGGGCTGGTTACGAGCAGTACTTC
TRBJ1-1 | - | - | TRBV15 | CATSGRGGNTEAFF | TGTGCCACCAGCGGAAGAGGAGGGAACACTGAAGCTTTCTTT
TRBJ2-2 | once | TRBD2 | TRBV6-6 | CASRPGLAGAGELFF | TGTGCCAGCAGACCCGGACTAGCTGGGGCCGGGGAGCTGTTTTTT
TRBJ2-3 | - | - | TRBV7-8 | CASSLVSGTGPDTQYF | TGTGCCAGCAGCTTAGTATCAGGGACTGGCCCAGATACGCAGTATTTT
TRBJ2-1 | - | TRBD1 | TRBV7-9 | CASEGTASYNEQFF | TGTGCCAGCGAGGGGACAGCCTCCTACAATGAGCAGTTCTTC
TRBJ1-3 | - | TRBD1 | TRBV18 | CASRALTGAGNTIYF | TGTGCCAGTAGGGCCCTAACAGGGGCTGGAAACACCATATATTTT
TRBJ1-4 | - | TRBD1 | TRBV29-1 | CSARQGSWEKLFF | TGCAGCGCTCGACAGGGAAGTTGGGAAAAACTGTTTTTT
TRBJ1-5 | - | TRBD1 | TRBV5-3 | CARGGQGMWGGNQPQHF | TGTGCCAGAGGCGGACAGGGAATGTGGGGTGGCAATCAGCCCCAGCATTTT
TRBJ1-4 | - | - | TRBV19 | CASSNTGSRGNEKLFF | TGTGCCAGTAGTAACACAGGGAGTAGGGGCAATGAAAAACTGTTTTTT
TRBJ2-7 | - | - | TRBV7-2 | CASSLVGGAPYEQYF | TGTGCCAGCAGCTTAGTAGGGGGGGCCCCCTACGAGCAGTACTTC
TRBJ2-7 | few | - | TRBV21-1 | CASSPRDRAIEQYF | TGTGCCAGCAGCCCGCGGGACAGGGCGATCGAGCAGTACTTC
TRBJ1-1 | - | - | TRBV7-9 | CASSLAFRAEAFF | TGTGCCAGCAGCTTAGCATTCCGAGCTGAAGCTTTCTTT
TRBJ1-5 | - | - | TRBV4-1 | CASSQGQADHQPQHF | TGCGCCAGCAGCCAAGGACAGGCCGACCATCAGCCCCAGCATTTT
TRBJ1-3 | once | - | TRBV6-2/TRBV6-3 | CASSYLSLGNTIYF | TGTGCCAGCAGTTACCTAAGTCTGGGAAACACCATATATTTT
TRBJ2-5 | - | TRBD2 | TRBV5-1 | CASSTSGGAGETQYF | TGCGCCAGCAGCACCTCCGGGGGGGCCGGAGAGACCCAGTACTTC
TRBJ1-4 | - | TRBD1 | TRBV7-9 | CASSLGQGNEKLFF | TGTGCCAGCAGCTTAGGACAGGGTAATGAAAAACTGTTTTTT
TRBJ2-3 | - | - | TRBV5-1 | CASSPRGRAPDTQYF | TGCGCCAGCAGCCCGCGGGGTAGGGCACCAGATACGCAGTATTTT
TRBJ2-2 | - | - | TRBV2 | CASSESRVPLFF | TGTGCCAGCAGTGAATCTCGGGTTCCGCTGTTTTTT
TRBJ1-2 | - | TRBD1 | TRBV10-2 | CASSRTGGGYGYTF | TGCGCCAGCAGTCGTACAGGGGGTGGCTATGGCTACACCTTC
TRBJ1-5 | - | TRBD1 | TRBV12-3/TRBV12-4 | CASSFQGDQPQHF | TGTGCCAGCAGTTTCCAGGGGGACCAGCCCCAGCATTTT
TRBJ2-1 | - | - | TRBV5-1 | CASSLGGRGSADEQFF | TGCGCCAGCAGCTTGGGTGGGCGGGGTAGTGCGGATGAGCAGTTCTTC
TRBJ1-1 | - | TRBD1 | TRBV28 | CASRQGNTEAFF | TGTGCCAGTCGACAGGGGAACACTGAAGCTTTCTTT
TRBJ2-4 | - | TRBD1 | TRBV28 | CASSVQQGAKNIQYF | TGTGCCAGCAGTGTCCAACAGGGGGCCAAAAACATTCAGTACTTC
TRBJ2-7 | - | - | TRBV15 | CATSSYRDEQYF | TGTGCCACCAGCAGCTACAGGGACGAGCAGTACTTC
TRBJ2-2 | - | TRBD2 | TRBV7-3 | CASSSSSGGFTGELFF | TGTGCCAGCAGCTCCTCTAGCGGGGGTTTCACCGGGGAGCTGTTTTTT
TRBJ2-2 | few | - | TRBV2 | CASSEWSKNTGELFF | TGTGCCAGCAGTGAATGGAGTAAGAACACCGGGGAGCTGTTTTTT
TRBJ1-5 | - | TRBD1 | TRBV30 | CAWSVNRGTQPQHF | TGTGCCTGGAGTGTAAACAGGGGTACTCAGCCCCAGCATTTT
TRBJ1-1 | - | - | TRBV4-2 | CASSQDEAANTEAFF | TGTGCCAGCAGCCAAGATGAGGCGGCGAACACTGAAGCTTTCTTT
TRBJ2-1 | - | - | TRBV11-2 | CASSPYSSRYNEQFF | TGTGCCAGCAGCCCCTACTCCTCCCGATACAATGAGCAGTTCTTC
TRBJ1-6 | - | - | TRBV28 | CASSLGHGGSPLHF | TGTGCCAGCAGCTTGGGACACGGAGGTTCACCCCTCCACTTT
TRBJ1-2 | - | - | TRBV5-1 | CASSSGERDGYTF | TGCGCCAGCAGCTCCGGAGAGAGGGATGGCTACACCTTC
TRBJ1-6 | once | - | TRBV15 | CATSRGSPRSSYNSPLHF | TGTGCCACCAGCAGAGGTTCGCCGAGGAGCTCCTATAATTCACCCCTCCACTTT
TRBJ1-4 | - | TRBD1 | TRBV4-1 | CASSQDPPGQGRINEKLFF | TGCGCCAGCAGCCAAGATCCTCCGGGACAGGGTAGAATAAATGAAAAACTGTTTTTT
TRBJ1-6 | - | - | TRBV2 | CASSNSGVFNSPLHF | TGTGCCAGCAGTAACTCGGGTGTTTTTAATTCACCCCTCCACTTT
TRBJ1-2 | - | TRBD1 | TRBV5-5 | CASSLGQEGYTF | TGTGCCAGCAGCCTCGGACAGGAGGGCTACACCTTC
TRBJ2-3 | - | - | TRBV5-1 | CASSLYLRGSTDTQYF | TGCGCCAGCAGCTTGTATTTAAGGGGCAGCACAGATACGCAGTATTTT
TRBJ1-6 | few | - | TRBV4-3 | CASSQDRGGPLHF | TGCGCCAGCAGCCAAGATCGGGGGGGACCCCTCCACTTT
TRBJ2-5 | - | TRBD1 | TRBV5-4 | CASSSWTGQETQYF | TGTGCCAGCAGCTCTTGGACAGGACAAGAGACCCAGTACTTC
TRBJ2-6 | once | - | TRBV15 | CATGRAVSGANVLTF | TGTGCCACCGGGCGAGCGGTATCTGGGGCCAACGTCCTGACTTTC
TRBJ2-1 | - | - | TRBV9 | CASSRSGGGYYNEQFF | TGTGCCAGCAGTCGTAGCGGCGGGGGCTACTACAATGAGCAGTTCTTC
TRBJ2-7 | - | TRBD1 | TRBV24-1 | CATSAGTGGSGEQYF | TGTGCCACCAGTGCCGGGACAGGGGGCTCAGGCGAGCAGTACTTC
TRBJ2-2 | once | TRBD1 | TRBV27 | CASSKNRGLGELFF | TGTGCCAGCAGCAAAAACAGGGGGCTAGGGGAGCTGTTTTTT